The clone carrying this T cell receptor (beta chain) was found a few times. Its target is unknown. The CDR3 consists of 13 residues. Germline CDR1 and CDR2: SGHRS and YFSETQ. The V end lost 0 bases, the J end lost 2 bases, and 6 bases lay between the germline ends. TCRdb used MiXCR to reprocess the 5' RACE reads, holding one entry per CDR3 protein. Of approximately 190,000 distinct CDR3 sequences in the sample, approximately 20% were seen once. The sample is drawn from a study of T-cell memory formation after mild COVID-19. Overall study results and limits: Clones shrinking from day 15 to 85 showed even CD4/CD8 mixes; later expanders tilted CD4+. Specificity for SARS-CoV-2 was not confirmed among the second-wave clones peaking on day 37.

The sample comprised PBMCs or a T cell subset sorted from them (not recorded which). This clonotype originated in an adult woman who had mild COVID-19 (a few samples of this study predate the infection). Cell type and time point are not known. The chain has TRBV5-1 and TRBJ2-7; D gene uncertain. In DNA form, the CDR3 reads TGCGCCAGCAGCTTGGGGTTTGCCTACGAGCAGTACTTC. Protein sequence: CASSLGFAYEQYF.